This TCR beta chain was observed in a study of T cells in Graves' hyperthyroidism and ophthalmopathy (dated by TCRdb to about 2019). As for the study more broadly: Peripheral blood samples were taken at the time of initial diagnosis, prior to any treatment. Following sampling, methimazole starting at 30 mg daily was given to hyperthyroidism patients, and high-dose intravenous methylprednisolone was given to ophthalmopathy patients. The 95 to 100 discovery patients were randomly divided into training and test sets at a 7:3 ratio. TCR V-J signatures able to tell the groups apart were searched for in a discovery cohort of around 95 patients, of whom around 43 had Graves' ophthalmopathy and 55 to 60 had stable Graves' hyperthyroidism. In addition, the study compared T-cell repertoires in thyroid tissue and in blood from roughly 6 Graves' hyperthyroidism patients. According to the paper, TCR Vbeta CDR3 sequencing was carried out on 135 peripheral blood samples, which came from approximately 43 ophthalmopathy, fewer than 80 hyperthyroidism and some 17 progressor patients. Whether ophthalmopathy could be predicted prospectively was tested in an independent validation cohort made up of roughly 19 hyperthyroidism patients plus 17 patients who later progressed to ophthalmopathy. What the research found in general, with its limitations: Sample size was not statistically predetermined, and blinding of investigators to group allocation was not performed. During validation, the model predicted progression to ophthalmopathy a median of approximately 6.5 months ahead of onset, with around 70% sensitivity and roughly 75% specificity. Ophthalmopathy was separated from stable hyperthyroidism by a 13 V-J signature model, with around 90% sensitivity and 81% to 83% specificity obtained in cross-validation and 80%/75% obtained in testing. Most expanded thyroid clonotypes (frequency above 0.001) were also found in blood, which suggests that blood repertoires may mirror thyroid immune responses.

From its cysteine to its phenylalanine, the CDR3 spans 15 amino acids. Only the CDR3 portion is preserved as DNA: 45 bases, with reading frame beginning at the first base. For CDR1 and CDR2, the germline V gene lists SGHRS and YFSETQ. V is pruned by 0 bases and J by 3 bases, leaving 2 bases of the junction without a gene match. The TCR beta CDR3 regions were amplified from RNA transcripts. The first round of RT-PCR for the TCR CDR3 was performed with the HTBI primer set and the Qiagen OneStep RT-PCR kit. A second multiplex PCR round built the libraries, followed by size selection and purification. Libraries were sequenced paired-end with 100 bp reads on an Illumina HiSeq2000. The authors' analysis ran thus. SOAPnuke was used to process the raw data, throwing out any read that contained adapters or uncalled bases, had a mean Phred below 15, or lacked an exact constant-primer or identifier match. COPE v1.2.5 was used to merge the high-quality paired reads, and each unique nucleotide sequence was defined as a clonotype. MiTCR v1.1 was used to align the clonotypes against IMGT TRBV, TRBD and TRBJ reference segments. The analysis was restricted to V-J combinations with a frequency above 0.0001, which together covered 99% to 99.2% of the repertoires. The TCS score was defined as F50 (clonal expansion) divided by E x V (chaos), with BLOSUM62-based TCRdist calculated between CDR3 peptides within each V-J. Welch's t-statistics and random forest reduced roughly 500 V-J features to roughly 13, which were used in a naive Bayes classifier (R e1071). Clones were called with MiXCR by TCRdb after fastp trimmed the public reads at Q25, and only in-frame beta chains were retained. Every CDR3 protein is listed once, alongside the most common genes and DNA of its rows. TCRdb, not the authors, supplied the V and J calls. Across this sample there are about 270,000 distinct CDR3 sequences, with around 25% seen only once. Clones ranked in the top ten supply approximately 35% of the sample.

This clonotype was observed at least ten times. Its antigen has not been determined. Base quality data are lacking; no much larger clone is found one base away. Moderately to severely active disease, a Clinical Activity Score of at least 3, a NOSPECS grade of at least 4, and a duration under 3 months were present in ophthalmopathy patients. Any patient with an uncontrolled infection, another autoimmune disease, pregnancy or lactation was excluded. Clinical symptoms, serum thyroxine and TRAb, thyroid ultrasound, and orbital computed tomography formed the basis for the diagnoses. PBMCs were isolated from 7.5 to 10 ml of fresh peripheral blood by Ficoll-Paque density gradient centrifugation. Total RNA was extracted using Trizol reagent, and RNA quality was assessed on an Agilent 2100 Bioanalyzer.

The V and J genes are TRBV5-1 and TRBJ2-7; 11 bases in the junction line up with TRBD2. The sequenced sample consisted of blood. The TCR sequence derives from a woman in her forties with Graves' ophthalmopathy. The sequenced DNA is TGCGCCAGCAGCTTGGATGGGACTAGCGGCTACGAGCAGTACTTC. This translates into CASSLDGTSGYEQYF.